This T cell receptor beta chain originates from a study of T cell repertoires in cytomegalovirus infection. Study-wide context: CMV infection together with matching HLA type was indicated by public TCR beta signatures.

Points on this clonotype: The antigen is undetermined.

TCRdb recomputed calls from the reads with MiXCR, one row per CDR3 protein. The profile shows approximately 200,000 distinct CDR3 sequences, 25% to 30% of them singletons. Study outcomes and limitations: Clonotypes of TCR beta that were HLA-C-restricted and CMV-specific dominated the ex vivo response.

The origin of this receptor is a human donor in good health (CMV status not recorded). Some clones in this sample may be carry-over from other donors' samples. The sequenced material came from PBMCs.

The CDR3 is CASSIDLWSGGELFF. CDR3 DNA: TGTGCCAGTAGTATAGATCTATGGAGCGGAGGGGAGCTGTTTTTT. The chain employs TRBV19 and TRBJ2-2, with TRBD2 as a possible D gene (5 bases). The germline CDR1 and CDR2 sequences are LNHDA and SQIVND (reference sequence). The V end lost 0 bases, the J end lost 8 bases, and 13 bases lay between the germline ends. CDR3 size: 15 residues.